Each of the 18 T cell receptor beta chains below was sequenced from the same sample in a study of T cell responses to AZD1222 COVID-19 vaccine. Here immunoSEQ multiplex PCR was the method, and the copy in TCRdb shows in-frame clones only, minus some. The profile shows 100,000 to 150,000 clones, more than 80% of them singletons. The sequenced sample was peripheral blood, obtained on day 0 of AZD1222 vaccination. The receptors shown here come from an adult in good health.

This chain joins TRBV6-2 or TRBV6-3 and TRBJ2-3; 8 nucleotides align to TRBD2. V lost 0 bases and J lost 2; bases outside the gene matches: 4. This CDR3 spans 16 amino acids. Germline assignment: CDR1 MNHEY and CDR2 SVGEGT. The chain's CDR3 is CASSYSVAGFTDTQYF. The CDR3 bases are TGTGCCAGCAGTTACTCGGTAGCGGGGTTCACAGATACGCAGTATTTT.

V gene TRBV30 combines with J gene TRBJ1-5, with a possible D match to TRBD1 (6 bases). V lost 3 bases and J lost 5, with 20 bases in between. Germline V gene data show CDR1 as GTSNPN and CDR2 as SVGIG (reference sequence). The CDR3 extends over 16 amino acids. The CDR3 nucleotides read TGTGCCTGGAGCACGCCTCGGGGGCCGGAGGATCAGCCCCAGCATTTT. This sequence encodes CAWSTPRGPEDQPQHF.

The chain links TRBV6-5 to TRBJ2-2, with D possibly matching TRBD1 (6 bases). Per the germline V gene, CDR1 is MNHEY and CDR2 is SVGAGI. V was pared by 11 bases and J by 3 bases, with 16 bases between. The CDR3 runs 14 residues. The CDR3 sequence is CARQARYYTGELFF. The CDR3 bases are TGTGCCCGACAGGCCAGATACTACACCGGGGAGCTGTTTTTT.

This chain joins TRBV10-3 and TRBJ2-1, with no clear D. This CDR3 is built from 14 residues. The germline CDR1 and CDR2 sequences are ENHRY and SYGVKD. V was cut by 3 bases and J by 5 bases, with 11 bases left in between. The CDR3 DNA is TGTGCCATCAGTGACGAGATAAAGAACAATGAGCAGTTCTTC. This sequence encodes CAISDEIKNNEQFF.

The rearrangement links TRBV7-2 to TRBJ2-1, with 9 bases aligning to TRBD2. CDR3 length: 14 amino acids. V lost 5 bases to trimming and J lost 7 bases; unmatched junction nucleotides: 6. Germline V gives CDR1 SGHTA, CDR2 FQGNSA. CDR3 bases: TGTGCCAGCAGCACCTCTCTAGCGGGGAATGAGCAGTTCTTC. Amino acids: CASSTSLAGNEQFF.

V gene TRBV6-5 combines with J gene TRBJ2-5, with 8 bases identical to TRBD2. Germline V lookup: CDR1 MNHEY, CDR2 SVGAGI. The CDR3 contains 15 residues. The V segment lost 11 bases and the J segment 2 bases; nucleotides outside the gene matches: 13. CDR3 loop: CAGGKGSGAQETQYF. CDR3 DNA: TGTGCCGGGGGCAAAGGTAGCGGGGCTCAAGAGACCCAGTACTTC.

The V call is TRBV18, the J call TRBJ1-1; the D is unclear. The V gene lost 0 bases and the J gene lost 0 bases, with 11 bases spanning the gap. This CDR3 contains 16 residues. Per germline, CDR1 KGHSH and CDR2 LQKENI. Written as DNA, the CDR3 is TGTGCCAGCTCACCACCGCGGGAGTTCATGAACACTGAAGCTTTCTTT. The encoded protein is CASSPPREFMNTEAFF.

This clone was detected once. The gene calls are TRBV30 and TRBJ2-2; no clear D. Germline assignment: CDR1 GTSNPN and CDR2 SVGIG (reference sequence). The CDR3 consists of 13 residues. Between the trimmed V and J ends, which lost 2 bases and 1 base, there was a span of 5 bases. Here the CDR3 reads CAWSPQNTGELFF. In nucleotides, the CDR3 is TGTGCCTGGAGTCCACAGAACACCGGGGAGCTGTTTTTT.

This clone has only one observation. The chain couples TRBV28 to TRBJ2-3, with TRBD1 identical over 9 bases. The CDR3 runs to 17 residues. Germline V gene data show CDR1 as MDHEN and CDR2 as SYDVKM. V was pared by 1 base and J by 5 bases, with 10 bases of the junction left unmatched. The CDR3 nucleotides read TGTGCCAGCAGTTTATTTGGGACAGGGAGGTTGGAAGATACGCAGTATTTT. Protein sequence: CASSLFGTGRLEDTQYF.

This clone appeared a single time. The chain uses TRBV10-3 and TRBJ2-3; D is unclear. The CDR3 is made up of 12 amino acids. V was trimmed by 10 bases and J by 1 base, leaving 9 bases between them. Germline assignment: CDR1 ENHRY and CDR2 SYGVKD. The CDR3 DNA sequence: TGTGCCACCTGGATCGGCACAGATACGCAGTATTTT. This encodes CATWIGTDTQYF.

The chain couples TRBV28 to TRBJ1-2; D remains unclear. Germline CDR1 is MDHEN and CDR2 is SYDVKM. The CDR3 totals 13 residues. With 2 bases removed from V and 8 bases from J, the gap between germline ends came to 12 bases. The CDR3 sequence: CASSLGSLLGYTF. CDR3 bases: TGTGCCAGCAGTTTAGGCAGTCTATTAGGCTACACCTTC.

This clone was seen a few times. This chain connects TRBV2 to TRBJ1-2; 8 nucleotides align to TRBD1. Germline CDR1 reads SNHLY; CDR2 reads FYNNEI. V lost 0 bases to trimming and J lost 6 bases; unmatched junction nucleotides: 6. The CDR3 spans 15 residues. In DNA form, the CDR3 reads TGTGCCAGCAGTGAAGCGCAGGGGGCCATAGATGGCTACACCTTC. Its translation: CASSEAQGAIDGYTF.

V usage is TRBV6-1 and J usage is TRBJ1-2; D is undetermined. The CDR3 loop spans 17 amino acids. Germline V lookup: CDR1 MNHNS, CDR2 SASEGT. Trimming removed 4 bases at V and 4 bases at J, with 22 bases between. CDR3 in amino acids: CASSGGDISKSSYGYTF. For the CDR3, the DNA is TGTGCCAGCAGTGGAGGCGACATAAGTAAGAGCAGCTATGGCTACACCTTC.

The chain links TRBV27 to TRBJ1-3; a weak D match, TRBD1 (6 bases). This CDR3 contains 14 residues. V was clipped by 8 bases and J by 2 bases, with 13 bases between them. The germline V gene encodes CDR1 MNHEY and CDR2 SMNVEV (reference sequence). The CDR3 is CASLYRETGNTIYF. The DNA of the CDR3 is TGTGCCAGCCTCTACAGGGAAACTGGAAACACCATATATTTT.

This clone was observed a single time. One end of the junction fails to match germline, which may point to a read error. The rearrangement joins TRBV5-1 to TRBJ2-7; TRBD2 aligns across 8 bases. There are 16 residues in the CDR3. Germline V gives CDR1 SGHRS, CDR2 YFSETQ. The CDR3 is CARSRDSGGSSYEQYF. Here the CDR3 DNA reads TGCGCCCGCAGCCGGGACTCGGGGGGGAGCTCCTACGAGCAGTACTTC.

The J gene is TRBJ2-3, the V gene TRBV14, with 7 positions matching TRBD1. CDR1 is SGHDN, CDR2 FVKESK, per germline. V was pared by 7 bases and J by 2 bases, with 12 bases of the junction left unmatched. This CDR3 has 16 residues. DNA for the CDR3: TGTGCCAGCACCGCTCACGCGGACAGGCCCACAGATACGCAGTATTTT. Protein: CASTAHADRPTDTQYF.

This clone showed up just once. The gene calls are TRBV20-1 and TRBJ2-7; D gene unclear. Germline V gene lookup returns CDR1 DFQATT and CDR2 SNEGSKA (reference sequence). Trimming cost V 3 bases and J 5 bases, with 11 bases left between them. The CDR3 extends over 12 amino acids. The CDR3 region is CSASTSFNEQYF. For the CDR3, the DNA is TGCAGTGCTAGTACAAGCTTTAACGAGCAGTACTTC.

This chain joins TRBV12-2 and TRBJ1-2; the table calls TRBD1, which could not be checked here. TRBV12-2 is tagged as a pseudogene. The CDR3 has 15 residues. CDR3 amino acids: CASRHPQGHNYGYTF. CDR3 nucleotide sequence: TGTGCAAGTCGTCATCCCCAGGGCCATAACTATGGCTACACCTTC.